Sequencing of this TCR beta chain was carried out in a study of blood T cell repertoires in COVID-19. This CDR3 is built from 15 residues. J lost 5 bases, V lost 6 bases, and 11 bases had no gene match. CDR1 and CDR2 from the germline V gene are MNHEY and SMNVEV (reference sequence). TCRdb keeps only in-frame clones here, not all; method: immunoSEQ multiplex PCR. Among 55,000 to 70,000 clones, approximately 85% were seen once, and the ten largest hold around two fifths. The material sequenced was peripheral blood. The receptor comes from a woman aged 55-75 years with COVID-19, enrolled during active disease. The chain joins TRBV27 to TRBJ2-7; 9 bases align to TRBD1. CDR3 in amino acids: CASRRPGQGKHEQYF. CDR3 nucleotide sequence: TGTGCCAGCAGGAGACCGGGACAGGGTAAGCACGAGCAGTACTTC.